This T cell receptor (beta chain) comes out of a study of blood T cells in healthy people across ages. Per germline, CDR1 MNHNS and CDR2 SASEGT. Trimming cost V 7 bases and J 1 base, with 20 bases left between them. This CDR3 is built from 18 residues. A J-beta primer mix and a sample-barcoded 5' primer were used in a second PCR of roughly 6 to 11 cycles. TCRdb redid the calling of the 5' RACE reads with MiXCR, one entry per CDR3 protein. This table has 730,000 or so distinct CDR3 sequences, less than 45% appearing once. Sequenced sample: blood. The sequence was collected from an older man in good health. The chain joins TRBV6-1 to TRBJ2-6; D might be TRBD2 (7 bases). Here the CDR3 DNA reads TGTGCCAGCATGGAAGGGGGGGTATCCAGGTCTGGGGCCAACGTCCTGACTTTC. Translated, it gives CASMEGGVSRSGANVLTF.